The text below deals with one T cell receptor (beta chain). This same CDR3 is encoded by further DNA sequences in the sample. The sample belongs to a study of control samples from healthy donors and cancer patients. Assay: immunoSEQ multiplex PCR; the TCRdb copy retains only in-frame clones and omits some. Of roughly 170,000 clones detected, 85% to 95% appear once; the ten largest clones hold about 1.5%. The CDR3 is made up of 12 amino acids. V dropped 2 bases and J dropped 8 bases, with 9 bases sitting between them. Germline CDR1 and CDR2: SGHTA and FQGNSA. The chain joins TRBV7-2 to TRBJ1-2; tentatively, D is TRBD1 (6 bases). The sequencing input was blood. The sequence came from a woman under 30 in good health. CDR3 protein: CASSLTGSGYTF. CDR3 sequence (DNA): TGTGCCAGCAGCTTAACAGGGAGCGGCTACACCTTC.